Presented here are 26 T cell receptor beta chains from one specimen sequenced in a study of shared clonotypes between healthy human individuals. Generated by immunoSEQ multiplex PCR, the TCRdb table keeps only in-frame clones and is missing some. The data hold hundreds of thousands of clones, with 96% observed a single time. The sample was naive CD4+ T cells sorted from blood. Described subset: CD45RA+ positively selected. These receptors were obtained from a woman in her 30s in good health.

V gene TRBV5-1 combines with J gene TRBJ2-7, with D perhaps matching TRBD1 or TRBD2 (5 bases each). The CDR3 covers 15 residues. Germline CDR1 and CDR2: SGHRS and YFSETQ. Trimming pared 1 base from V and 0 bases from J, leaving 11 bases between. CDR3 in amino acids: CASSLMAGSSYEQYF. CDR3 nucleotides: TGCGCCAGCAGCTTGATGGCAGGGAGCTCCTACGAGCAGTACTTC.

The chain recombines TRBV6-6 with TRBJ2-2; D is undetermined. The germline V and J ends were trimmed by 6 bases and 4 bases, with 6 bases remaining between them. This CDR3 region has 12 residues. CDR1 is MNHNY and CDR2 is SVGAGI in the germline V gene (reference sequence). CDR3: CASSPSTGELFF. The CDR3 DNA is TGTGCCAGCAGCCCTAGCACCGGGGAGCTGTTTTTT.

This chain links TRBV19 with TRBJ2-7; either TRBD1 or TRBD2 may supply D (6 bases each). V was shortened by 3 bases and J by 6 bases, with 12 bases between the two germline ends. CDR3 length: 13 amino acids. From germline, CDR1 is LNHDA and CDR2 SQIVND (reference sequence). Written as DNA, the CDR3 is TGTGCCAGTAGTATCGCCAGGGGAGGCGAGCAGTACTTC. Translation gives CASSIARGGEQYF.

This clone was detected once. The chain combines TRBV6-5 with TRBJ1-6, with D maybe TRBD1 (5 bases). Germline values: CDR1 MNHEY, CDR2 SVGAGI. CDR3 length: 14 residues. Trimming shortened V by 0 bases and J by 7 bases, and 7 bases separated the two germline ends. The CDR3 loop reads CASSYSRVNSPLHF. For the CDR3, the DNA is TGTGCCAGCAGTTACTCCAGGGTCAATTCACCCCTCCACTTT.

This clone has only a few counts. The genes are TRBV5-1 and TRBJ1-1; unclear D gene. The CDR3 is 10 amino acids. The germline V gene has CDR1 SGHRS and CDR2 YFSETQ. V was trimmed by 7 bases and J by 3 bases, leaving 4 bases between them. Written as DNA, the CDR3 is TGCGCCAGCGGCGACACTGAAGCTTTCTTT. Its protein is CASGDTEAFF. The complete variable domain, with remaining parts taken from reference TRBV5-1 and TRBJ1-1, reads KAGVTQTPRYLIKTRGQQVTLSCSPISGHRSVSWYQQTPGQGLQFLFEYFSETQRNKGNFPGRFSGRQFSNSRSEMNVSTLELGDSALYLCASGDTEAFFGQGTRLTVV.

The rearrangement joins TRBV5-1 to TRBJ2-5; the D gene is possibly TRBD1 (6 bases). The J call could be wrong; TRBJ2-7 is a better fit for the DNA end. Germline V gives CDR1 SGHRS, CDR2 YFSETQ. The CDR3 runs 18 residues. CDR3 nucleotide sequence: TGCGCCAGCAGCTTGGCCCCCATGGGTCCGGACAGCTCCTACGAGCAGTACTTC. This gives the protein CASSLAPMGPDSSYEQYF.

There are a few counts of this clone. The chain couples TRBV9 to TRBJ2-2, with D perhaps TRBD2 (5 bases). V lost 4 bases and J 5 bases, leaving 12 bases between the germline ends. Germline V lookup: CDR1 SGDLS, CDR2 YYNGEE. CDR3 length: 14 amino acids. Here the CDR3 DNA reads TGTGCCAGCAGCCCCTCCGGGAATACCGGGGAGCTGTTTTTT. Translating gives CASSPSGNTGELFF.

V is TRBV9 and J is TRBJ2-3; TRBD2 agrees at 8 bases. The CDR3 is made up of 15 amino acids. Germline V gene lookup returns CDR1 SGDLS and CDR2 YYNGEE. The J segment lost 2 bases and the V segment lost 3 bases, leaving 5 bases of the junction unmatched. The CDR3 DNA follows: TGTGCCAGCAGCGGAGGAGCGGGAGCCACAGATACGCAGTATTTT. It translates to CASSGGAGATDTQYF.

The CDR3 nucleotides are TGTGCCAGCAGCGGGACAGGACCCTACGAGCAGTACTTC. Translating it yields CASSGTGPYEQYF. The chain is built from TRBV6-6 and TRBJ2-7; 8 bases fit TRBD1. V gave up 6 bases and J gave up 2 bases; unmatched junction bases: 3. Germline CDR1 reads MNHNY; CDR2 reads SVGAGI (reference sequence). This CDR3 is 13 amino acids long.

The J gene is TRBJ1-3, the V gene TRBV15, with D hard to call. Germline values: CDR1 LNHNV, CDR2 YYDKDF (reference sequence). CDR3 size: 14 residues. With 1 base removed from V and 0 bases from J, the gap between germline ends came to 4 bases. CDR3 coding DNA: TGTGCCACCAGCAGAGGAGGCTCTGGAAACACCATATATTTT. Protein: CATSRGGSGNTIYF.

The gene calls are TRBV19 and TRBJ1-3; D is unresolved. CDR1 and CDR2 from the germline V gene are LNHDA and SQIVND (reference sequence). V was cut by 6 bases and J by 3 bases, with 12 bases left in between. The CDR3 runs 14 residues. This CDR3 reads CASSGVSVGNTIYF. CDR3 DNA: TGTGCCAGTAGCGGGGTGTCGGTTGGAAACACCATATATTTT.

Only one count was recorded for this clone. J is TRBJ2-1 and V is TRBV11-2; perhaps TRBD2 as D (5 bases). CDR1 and CDR2 from the germline V gene are SGHAT and FQNNGV. This CDR3 has 15 amino acids. Between the trimmed V and J ends, which lost 6 bases and 6 bases, there was a span of 18 bases. The CDR3 DNA is TGTGCCAGCAGTTACGGGATTCAGCCCTCCAATGAGCAGTTCTTC. As protein: CASSYGIQPSNEQFF.

V and J are TRBV25-1 and TRBJ2-5, with D tentatively TRBD1 or TRBD2 (5 bases each). The V end was cut by 8 bases, the J end by 1 base, with 17 bases between. From germline, CDR1 is MGHDK and CDR2 SYGVNS. This CDR3 is built from 15 residues. The CDR3 reads CASVRTGASQETQYF. The DNA for the CDR3 is TGTGCCAGCGTACGGACTGGGGCTAGCCAAGAGACCCAGTACTTC.

The chain couples TRBV9 to TRBJ2-1, with TRBD2 matching over 16 bases. Per germline, CDR1 SGDLS and CDR2 YYNGEE. The CDR3 covers 17 residues. V shed 4 bases and J 9 bases; nucleotides not matched to a gene: 10. DNA of the CDR3: TGTGCCAGCAGCCTAAGGGGGACTAGCGGGAGGGCAGGTGAGCAGTTCTTC. It yields the protein CASSLRGTSGRAGEQFF.

This sequence joins TRBV25-1 and TRBJ2-3; perhaps TRBD2 as D (6 bases). The CDR3 has 15 residues. Per germline, CDR1 MGHDK and CDR2 SYGVNS. The V gene lost 5 bases and the J gene lost 2 bases, with 14 bases spanning the gap. The CDR3 coding sequence is TGTGCCAGCAGTTCTAGCGCAAGGAACACAGATACGCAGTATTTT. It specifies CASSSSARNTDTQYF.

This clone was seen a single time. The chain recombines TRBV28 with TRBJ1-2, with a possible D match to TRBD1 (5 bases). V was trimmed by 5 bases and J by 1 base, leaving 14 bases between them. Per the germline V gene, CDR1 is MDHEN and CDR2 is SYDVKM. This CDR3 comprises 15 residues. Here the CDR3 reads CASSPPGGGNYGYTF. The CDR3, as DNA: TGTGCCAGCAGTCCACCGGGTGGGGGTAACTATGGCTACACCTTC.

The rearrangement uses TRBV28 and TRBJ2-6, with D possibly matching TRBD1 (5 bases). Trimming cost V 6 bases and J 4 bases, with 22 bases left between them. Per the germline V gene, CDR1 is MDHEN and CDR2 is SYDVKM. The CDR3 consists of 18 residues. CDR3 amino acids: CASSRGLKGRLGANVLTF. CDR3 nucleotides: TGTGCCAGCAGCCGCGGATTAAAGGGGCGGTTGGGGGCCAACGTCCTGACTTTC.

The rearrangement links TRBV2 to TRBJ1-1; 8 bases line up with TRBD1. V trimming: 6 bases; J trimming: 0 bases; junction bases outside the gene matches: 6. There are 15 residues in the CDR3. Germline values: CDR1 SNHLY, CDR2 FYNNEI. CDR3 nucleotide sequence: TGTGCCAGCAGGCCGGACAGGGTCATGAACACTGAAGCTTTCTTT. Protein product: CASRPDRVMNTEAFF.

The chain recombines TRBV6-6 with TRBJ2-5; 9 bases line up with TRBD1. Germline V gives CDR1 MNHNY, CDR2 SVGAGI (reference sequence). The CDR3 extends over 14 amino acids. The trim removed 6 bases at V and 2 bases at J, leaving 4 bases unmatched. The CDR3 nucleotides read TGTGCCAGCAGCCGGACAGGGGCTCAAGAGACCCAGTACTTC. Translated, it gives CASSRTGAQETQYF.

This clone was seen a handful of times. The genes are TRBV10-3 and TRBJ1-1; D gene uncertain. The CDR3 covers 13 residues. Germline-derived CDR1 and CDR2 are ENHRY and SYGVKD. The V gene lost 3 bases and the J gene lost 1 base, with 6 bases spanning the gap. The CDR3 DNA follows: TGTGCCATCAGTGATCGGCCGAACACTGAAGCTTTCTTT. This encodes CAISDRPNTEAFF.

The CDR3: CASSPTGVNIQYF. DNA of the CDR3: TGTGCCAGCAGTCCAACAGGGGTGAACATTCAGTACTTC. The chain links TRBV27 to TRBJ2-4; 7 bases are a match to TRBD1. There are 13 residues in the CDR3. Per germline, CDR1 MNHEY and CDR2 SMNVEV (reference sequence). V lost 5 bases and J lost 7; bases outside the gene matches: 5.

This chain joins TRBV28 and TRBJ2-5; 8 nucleotides match TRBD1. The J call may be mistaken, given a closer DNA end match to TRBJ2-7. Per germline, CDR1 MDHEN and CDR2 SYDVKM. The CDR3 covers 16 residues. The CDR3 loop reads CASTSPGDRHSYEQYF. The CDR3 DNA sequence: TGTGCCAGCACCTCCCCTGGGGACAGGCACTCCTACGAGCAGTACTTC.

The chain has TRBV19 and TRBJ1-2; no definite D call. Between the trimmed V and J ends, which lost 7 bases and 8 bases, there was a span of 17 bases. Germline V CDR1 and CDR2: LNHDA, SQIVND (reference sequence). The CDR3 runs 13 residues. The CDR3 protein is CASTRRPIDGYTF. The CDR3 DNA follows: TGTGCCAGTACCCGCAGACCGATTGACGGCTACACCTTC.

The CDR3 reads CASIIQGARNTEAFF. For the CDR3, the DNA is TGTGCCAGCATTATACAGGGGGCGAGAAACACTGAAGCTTTCTTT. This sequence joins TRBV2 and TRBJ1-1, with 9 bases that match TRBD1. Per the germline V gene, CDR1 is SNHLY and CDR2 is FYNNEI. The V and J ends lost 7 bases and 2 bases, in that order; junction bases with no gene match: 8. The CDR3 loop spans 15 amino acids. Using reference TRBV2 and TRBJ1-1 for the parts outside the CDR3, the full variable domain is EPEVTQTPSHQVTQMGQEVILRCVPISNHLYFYWYRQILGQKVEFLVSFYNNEISEKSEIFDDQFSVERPDGSNFTLKIRSTKLEDSAMYFCASIIQGARNTEAFFGQGTRLTVV.

The chain links TRBV15 to TRBJ2-7, with 8 bases aligning to TRBD1. Per the germline V gene, CDR1 is LNHNV and CDR2 is YYDKDF (reference sequence). Trimming removed 0 bases from V and 2 bases from J; junction bases left unmatched: 3. This CDR3 is 15 amino acids long. In DNA, the CDR3 is TGTGCCACCAGCAGAGAACGGGACAGGACCTACGAGCAGTACTTC. It specifies CATSRERDRTYEQYF.

The chain uses TRBV28 and TRBJ2-1; 15 bases are a match to TRBD2. CDR3 size: 15 residues. The junction had 4 bases not matched to a gene; V was cut back by 3 bases and J by 10 bases. Germline lookup yields CDR1 MDHEN and CDR2 SYDVKM. The DNA of the CDR3 is TGTGCCAGCAGTTTGGGACTAGCGGGAGGCAGGGAGCAGTTCTTC. As protein: CASSLGLAGGREQFF.